The entry below gives a single T cell receptor beta chain sequence along with its context. What it binds is not known. The CDR3 has 15 residues. Losses at the gene ends were 5 bases for V and 5 bases for J; bases not matched to a gene: 10. In germline, CDR1 is MNHEY, CDR2 SMNVEV (reference sequence). This sample is part of a study of T cell responses to AZD1222 COVID-19 vaccine. Study information: Doses given second, at about 4 or about 12 weeks, were pooled.

Study conclusions and caveats: Unmutated regions of variants are reportedly targeted by nearly half of spike-specific TCRs. Two doses of AZD1222 preceded a rise in Spike-specific TCR breadth and depth. Only 5 to 7 AZD1222 recipients were seropositive at baseline.

Data came from immunoSEQ multiplex PCR; TCRdb stores just in-frame clones and leaves some out. The table lists under 300,000 clones, approximately 93% of them singletons. The receptor was derived from an adult in good health. Sequenced material: peripheral blood, taken on day 0 of AZD1222 vaccination. This sequence joins TRBV27 and TRBJ1-1; TRBD1 matches 8 bases. This CDR3 reads CASSPGTGAKTEAFF. CDR3 nucleotides: TGTGCCAGCAGTCCCGGGACAGGAGCTAAAACTGAAGCTTTCTTT.